The entry that follows covers one T cell receptor beta chain sequence. The antigen remains unidentified. The data stem from a study of T cell responses to AZD1222 COVID-19 vaccine. Study-wide background: Investigators merged groups given second doses at roughly 4 or roughly 12 weeks. General study findings and limits: Only a handful of AZD1222 recipients were seropositive at baseline. Close to half of all spike-specific TCRs reportedly target regions of the variants that are unmutated.

CDR1 and CDR2 from the germline V gene are LGHDT and YNNKEL (reference sequence). V was clipped by 4 bases and J by 1 base, with 22 bases between them. The CDR3 sequence is 18 residues long. Some clones are missing from TCRdb's copy, which holds only in-frame ones; the method was immunoSEQ multiplex PCR. The sample has 130,000 to 150,000 clones; 90% to 95% are singletons. This clonotype was sampled from an adult in good health. Specimen: peripheral blood, collected on day 0 of AZD1222 vaccination. The V call is TRBV3-1 (or the pseudogene TRBV3-2), the J call TRBJ2-5; a possible D gene is TRBD2 (7 bases). CDR3 in DNA: TGTGCCAGCAGCCCCACGAGGCAGGGGAGGGGGGGCCAAGAGACCCAGTACTTC. Translating gives CASSPTRQGRGGQETQYF.